One and the same sample provided the 15 T cell receptor beta chains below, sequenced in a study of cytomegalovirus exposure and HLA in healthy donors. PCR was performed using 60 Vbeta and 13 Jbeta primers. TCRdb keeps only in-frame clones here, not all; method: immunoSEQ multiplex PCR. Of over 150,000 clones in the sample, about three quarters were seen once. Material: PBMCs. The receptors originated from a woman in her forties or fifties in good health and CMV-seropositive.

About this clone itself: One end of the junction fails to match germline, which may point to a read error. The V gene is TRBV4-3, the J gene TRBJ2-4; perhaps TRBD2 as D (6 bases). The CDR3 sequence is 16 residues long. Germline V lookup: CDR1 LGHNA, CDR2 YSLEER. CDR3 in DNA: TGCGCCAGCAGCTCGCGACTAGGCCTAGCCAAAAACAGTCAGTACTTC. Residues: CASSSRLGLAKNSQYF.

The CDR3 is CASSSGQLQETQYF. As DNA, the CDR3 is TGTGCCAGCAGCTCGGGACAGCTACAAGAGACCCAGTACTTC. The V and J genes are TRBV5-6 and TRBJ2-5; 7 nucleotides align to TRBD1. The CDR3 loop spans 14 amino acids. V was pared by 3 bases and J by 2 bases, with 4 bases of the junction left unmatched. The V gene's germline CDR1 is SGHDT and CDR2 YYEEEE.

The chain employs TRBV12-5 and TRBJ1-6, with D possibly being TRBD1 (6 bases). The V and J ends lost 1 base and 9 bases respectively, with 10 bases between them. The CDR3 length is 14 residues. In germline, CDR1 is LGHNT, CDR2 FRNRAP. Here the CDR3 reads CASGLDRVSSPLHF. DNA for the CDR3: TGTGCTAGTGGTTTGGACAGGGTCAGTTCACCCCTCCACTTT. The whole variable domain, filled in from reference TRBV12-5 and TRBJ1-6, reads DARVTQTPRHKVTEMGQEVTMRCQPILGHNTVFWYRQTMMQGLELLAYFRNRAPLDDSGMPKDRFSAEMPDATLATLKIQPSEPRDSAVYFCASGLDRVSSPLHFGNGTRLTVT.

The V gene is TRBV15, the J gene TRBJ2-1, with D possibly matching TRBD2 (5 bases). The CDR3 length is 15 residues. Germline values: CDR1 LNHNV, CDR2 YYDKDF (reference sequence). V lost 0 bases and J lost 1, with 7 bases in between. The DNA of the CDR3 is TGTGCCACCAGCAGAGAGAGGGCTTCCTACAATGAGCAGTTCTTC. It specifies CATSRERASYNEQFF. The full variable domain, completed using reference TRBV15 and TRBJ2-1, is DAMVIQNPRYQVTQFGKPVTLSCSQTLNHNVMYWYQQKSSQAPKLLFHYYDKDFNNEADTPDNFQSRRPNTSFCFLDIRSPGLGDTAMYLCATSRERASYNEQFFGPGTRLTVL.

The chain links TRBV28 to TRBJ1-2, with a possible D match to TRBD1 (5 bases). The CDR3 is 14 amino acids. The germline CDR1 and CDR2 sequences are MDHEN and SYDVKM. Deletions cut 4 bases from V and 4 bases from J, with 13 bases between. The CDR3: CASSSGRVVYGYTF. The CDR3 region has the DNA TGTGCCAGCAGTTCCGGCAGGGTAGTCTATGGCTACACCTTC.

Only a few counts were recorded for this clone. This sequence joins TRBV6-1 and TRBJ1-2; 7 nucleotides align to TRBD1. Germline V gene lookup returns CDR1 MNHNS and CDR2 SASEGT. This CDR3 comprises 13 residues. V was pared by 6 bases and J by 4 bases, with 5 bases of the junction left unmatched. This CDR3 is CASRPDRSYGYTF. The CDR3 nucleotides are TGTGCCAGCAGACCGGACAGGTCCTATGGCTACACCTTC.

The gene calls are TRBV2 and TRBJ1-5; no clear D gene. V was shortened by 6 bases and J by 9 bases, with 18 bases between the two germline ends. The germline V gene has CDR1 SNHLY and CDR2 FYNNEI. CDR3 length equals 14 residues. CDR3: CASSARPHSGPQHF. The CDR3 DNA sequence: TGTGCCAGCAGCGCTAGACCTCATTCGGGGCCCCAGCATTTT.

The chain couples TRBV7-2 to TRBJ1-3; 8 bases fit TRBD1. Trimming cost V 5 bases and J 2 bases; bases outside gene matches: 5. The CDR3 covers 15 residues. The germline gives CDR1 SGHTA, CDR2 FQGNSA. CDR3 in DNA: TGTGCCAGCAGCCCTACAGGGGGAGCTGGAAACACCATATATTTT. As protein: CASSPTGGAGNTIYF.

This clone occurred once. V usage is TRBV7-2 and J usage is TRBJ1-3, with D tentatively TRBD1 (5 bases). The CDR3 length is 16 residues. Germline values: CDR1 SGHTA, CDR2 FQGNSA. V was shortened by 2 bases and J by 1 base, with 12 bases between the two germline ends. CDR3 region: CASSLHQGTSGNTIYF. The CDR3, as DNA: TGTGCCAGCAGCTTACATCAGGGAACGTCTGGAAACACCATATATTTT.

This chain uses TRBV28 with TRBJ2-7; D gene uncertain. The V end lost 5 bases, the J end lost 5 bases, and 22 bases lay between the germline ends. The CDR3 runs to 16 residues. Germline V gene lookup returns CDR1 MDHEN and CDR2 SYDVKM. The DNA for the CDR3 is TGTGCCAGCAGTCCCCCCGCTTCCCCCCTGGGCGACGAGCAGTACTTC. It yields the protein CASSPPASPLGDEQYF. Variable domain in full (rest from reference TRBV28 and TRBJ2-7): DVKVTQSSRYLVKRTGEKVFLECVQDMDHENMFWYRQDPGLGLRLIYFSYDVKMKEKGDIPEGYSVSREKKERFSLILESASTNQTSMYLCASSPPASPLGDEQYFGPGTRLTVT.

In its sample, this clone was seen once. The V and J genes are TRBV5-1 and TRBJ2-2, with 15 bases fitting TRBD2. This CDR3 has 18 amino acids. After removal of 4 bases from V and 1 base from J, the junction contained 5 bases not matched to a gene. Germline V CDR1 and CDR2: SGHRS, YFSETQ. The CDR3 protein is CASSPGLAGGLNTGELFF. CDR3 DNA sequence: TGCGCCAGCAGCCCCGGACTAGCGGGGGGGCTGAACACCGGGGAGCTGTTTTTT.

The chain uses TRBV18 and TRBJ1-1; D may be TRBD1 (6 bases). Germline CDR1 KGHSH, CDR2 LQKENI. The CDR3 sequence is 16 residues long. Trimming took off 5 bases at V and 4 bases at J, with 20 bases between the two ends. CDR3 sequence: CASSSDTGYRATEAFF. The CDR3 DNA is TGTGCCAGCTCATCAGACACGGGCTACAGGGCCACTGAAGCTTTCTTT.

This chain links TRBV2 with TRBJ2-1; 11 bases line up with TRBD2. Germline V gives CDR1 SNHLY, CDR2 FYNNEI. With 5 bases clipped from V and 7 bases from J, the junction kept 7 bases outside the gene matches. CDR3 length: 15 amino acids. The CDR3 here is CASSRQGLAENEQFF. CDR3 DNA sequence: TGTGCCAGCAGTCGGCAGGGACTAGCGGAGAATGAGCAGTTCTTC. Using reference TRBV2 and TRBJ2-1 for the parts outside the CDR3, the full variable domain is EPEVTQTPSHQVTQMGQEVILRCVPISNHLYFYWYRQILGQKVEFLVSFYNNEISEKSEIFDDQFSVERPDGSNFTLKIRSTKLEDSAMYFCASSRQGLAENEQFFGPGTRLTVL.

The rearrangement uses TRBV20-1 and TRBJ1-5; 7 bases agree with TRBD1. V lost 5 bases and J lost 10; bases outside the gene matches: 5. The germline CDR1 and CDR2 sequences are DFQATT and SNEGSKA (reference sequence). This CDR3 contains 11 residues. This CDR3 is CSALRQGPQHF. The CDR3 bases are TGCAGTGCTCTCCGACAGGGTCCCCAGCATTTT.

The chain links TRBV7-9 to TRBJ2-2; D may be TRBD1 (5 bases). The CDR3 covers 14 residues. The V gene lost 3 bases and the J gene lost 4 bases, with 9 bases spanning the gap. Looked up from germline, CDR1 is SEHNR and CDR2 is FQNEAQ (reference sequence). Here the CDR3 reads CASSLAGITGELFF. The CDR3, as DNA: TGTGCCAGCAGCTTGGCAGGGATCACCGGGGAGCTGTTTTTT.